A selection of T cell receptor beta chains follows, all from one sample in a study of spatial heterogeneity in lung cancer. TCRdb reprocessed the 5' RACE reads with MiXCR, giving one entry per CDR3 protein. The table shows fewer than 25,000 distinct CDR3 sequences, with 9% to 10% occurring only once. The sample consisted of PBMCs, taken at follow-up. These receptors all stem from a male donor with early-stage non-small cell lung cancer. The conserved cysteine and the conserved F or W are not part of the CDR3 here. A D gene is named only where the DNA matches it firmly. Size tells how often a clone was seen (once, few, many) or the class of an expanded clone, and some rows leave it out.

ASRPVTGSSYNEQF | TRBV11-2 | many | NA
ASSLASGAYEQY | TRBV7-2 | few | NA
ASSPTQPTGEQY | TRBV6-5 | many | NA
ASSLSGAYEQY | TRBV5-1 | NA | NA
ATSRTGSNQPQH | TRBV15 | many | NA
AWRGRAYEQY | TRBV30 | few | NA
ASSPGPPLAKNIQY | TRBV28 | few | NA
ASSADRNYGYT | TRBV6-1 | NA | NA
ASSLAGIYTDTQY | TRBV11-2 | NA | NA
ASRFGLNTEAF | TRBV6-2/TRBV6-3 | few | NA
ASSPHQLSFLGTQY | TRBV7-9 | NA | NA
ASSLGDPLYNEQF | TRBV7-8 | many | NA
ASSLEVTYGYT | TRBV28 | NA | NA
ASSLLTRTSGGYETQY | TRBV7-2 | few | TRBD2
ASRATSAGTDTQY | TRBV5-4 | many | TRBD2
ASSFRQANTGELF | TRBV5-1 | many | NA
ASSLAGRQGEGEQF | TRBV5-1 | few | NA
ASSPVRAGELF | TRBV7-9 | NA | NA
ASIETGSEDIQY | TRBV28 | NA | TRBD1
ASSPQVGTGGEKLF | TRBV18 | many | TRBD1
ASSLGANEKLF | TRBV5-1 | NA | NA
ASSQDIEGGTDTQY | TRBV4-3 | few | NA
RASGGANEQY | TRBV20-1 | NA | TRBD2
ASSDDGPGVDTDTQY | TRBV7-8 | NA | NA
ASSQELAGGASTDTQY | TRBV4-2 | NA | TRBD2
ASSRTYQETQY | TRBV27 | many | NA
ASGRYTDTQY | TRBV5-6 | many | NA
ASSPDRDLYYEQY | TRBV18 | many | NA
ASSEYSPTGGPNGKNTEAF | TRBV25-1 | NA | NA
ASSGGLQYSTDTQY | TRBV5-6 | many | NA
ASSLGTGLLNTEAF | TRBV6-6 | many | TRBD1
ASSLDHSDTQY | TRBV7-8 | few | NA
ASSQNTGIQETQY | TRBV5-1 | many | NA
ASSQPTRRGGNNEQF | TRBV4-3 | NA | TRBD2
ASSELPGSYEQY | TRBV2 | many | NA
ATSRDLGEWSYEQY | TRBV15 | few | NA
ASSQARGKNEQF | TRBV14 | many | TRBD1
ASSSGAPYEQY | TRBV7-9 | many | NA
SARAGTIYTEAF | TRBV20-1 | few | NA
ASSTGGFTDTQY | TRBV12-3/TRBV12-4 | many | TRBD1
ASSLVVRWRETQY | TRBV7-2 | few | NA
ASSLGDLYGYT | TRBV7-9 | few | NA
ASSLGQGASYEQY | TRBV13 | many | TRBD1
ASRETGNQETQY | TRBV2 | NA | NA
SVDGKQGRRTDTQY | TRBV29-1 | many | NA
ASRTELISYEQY | TRBV28 | medium-sized | NA
ASSLAGTSSYEQY | TRBV28 | NA | NA
ASSLDRNSYEQY | TRBV7-2 | many | NA
ASSYRRDTRNEQY | TRBV19 | many | NA
ASHTTQGNTGELF | TRBV12-3/TRBV12-4 | few | NA
ASSRTGVSYNEQF | TRBV6-6 | many | TRBD1
ASSQDNAGPGELF | TRBV4-3 | few | NA
ASSLWTILTGELF | TRBV5-6 | many | NA
SAKGPTDTQY | TRBV20-1 | few | NA
ASSLTGTGPYEQY | TRBV14 | NA | TRBD1
ASSLTGNVGELF | TRBV7-6 | many | NA
SAWTGGHEQY | TRBV29-1 | few | TRBD1
SVVELAGGREQF | TRBV29-1 | NA | TRBD2
ASSQDKSGAYEQY | TRBV4-2 | many | NA
ASSQGPDTQY | TRBV3-1 | many | NA